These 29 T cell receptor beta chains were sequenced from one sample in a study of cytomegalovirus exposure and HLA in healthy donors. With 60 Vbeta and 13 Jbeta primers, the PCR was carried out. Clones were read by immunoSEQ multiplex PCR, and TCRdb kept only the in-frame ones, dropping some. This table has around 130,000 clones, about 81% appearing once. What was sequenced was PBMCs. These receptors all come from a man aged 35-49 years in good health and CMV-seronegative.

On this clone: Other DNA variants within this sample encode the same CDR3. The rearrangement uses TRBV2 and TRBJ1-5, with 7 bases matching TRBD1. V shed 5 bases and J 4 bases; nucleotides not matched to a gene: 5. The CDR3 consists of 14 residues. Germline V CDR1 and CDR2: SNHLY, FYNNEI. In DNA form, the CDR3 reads TGTGCCAGCAGTTGGACAGGCGGTAATCAGCCCCAGCATTTT. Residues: CASSWTGGNQPQHF.

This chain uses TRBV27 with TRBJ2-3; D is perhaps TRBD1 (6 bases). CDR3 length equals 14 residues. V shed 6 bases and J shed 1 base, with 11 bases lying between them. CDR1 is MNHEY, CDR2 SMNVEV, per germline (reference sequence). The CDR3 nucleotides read TGTGCCAGCAGCAGGACAGAGCGCACAGATACGCAGTATTTT. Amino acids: CASSRTERTDTQYF.

In DNA form, the CDR3 reads TGTGCCAGCAGTTACACCGGACACACTCTTCACTACGAGCAGTACTTC. Its translation: CASSYTGHTLHYEQYF. J is TRBJ2-7 and V is TRBV6-7, with D perhaps TRBD1 (5 bases). TRBV6-7 is an ORF for which the function is uncertain. Trimming removed 2 bases from V and 3 bases from J, with 17 bases in between. The CDR3 contains 16 residues.

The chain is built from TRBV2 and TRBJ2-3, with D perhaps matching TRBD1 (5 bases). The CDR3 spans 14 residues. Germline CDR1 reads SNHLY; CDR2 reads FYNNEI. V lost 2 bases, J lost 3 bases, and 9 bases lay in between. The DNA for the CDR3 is TGTGCCAGCAGTGAACAGGGTCGGACAGATACGCAGTATTTT. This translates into CASSEQGRTDTQYF.

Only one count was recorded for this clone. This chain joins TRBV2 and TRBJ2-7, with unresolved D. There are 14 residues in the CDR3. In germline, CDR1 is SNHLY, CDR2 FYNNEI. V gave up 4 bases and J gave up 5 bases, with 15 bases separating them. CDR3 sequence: CASSALVASNEQYF. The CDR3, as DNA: TGTGCCAGCAGTGCGCTAGTAGCTTCGAACGAGCAGTACTTC.

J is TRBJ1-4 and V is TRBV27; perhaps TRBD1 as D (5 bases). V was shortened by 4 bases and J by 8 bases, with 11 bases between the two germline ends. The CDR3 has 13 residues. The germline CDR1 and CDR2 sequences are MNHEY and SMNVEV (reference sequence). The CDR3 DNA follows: TGTGCCAGCAGTTCCCGACAGAACGAAAAACTGTTTTTT. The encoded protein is CASSSRQNEKLFF.

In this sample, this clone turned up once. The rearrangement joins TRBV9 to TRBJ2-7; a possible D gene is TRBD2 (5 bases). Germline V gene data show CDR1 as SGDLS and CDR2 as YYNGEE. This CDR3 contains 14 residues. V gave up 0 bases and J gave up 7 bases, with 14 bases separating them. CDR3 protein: CASSVDGNPREQYF. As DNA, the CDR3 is TGTGCCAGCAGCGTAGACGGGAACCCTCGGGAGCAGTACTTC.

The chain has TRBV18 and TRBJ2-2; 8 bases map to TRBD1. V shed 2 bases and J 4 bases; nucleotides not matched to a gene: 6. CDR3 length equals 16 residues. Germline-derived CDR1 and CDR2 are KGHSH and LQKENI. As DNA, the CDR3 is TGTGCCAGCTCACCAACGGGACAGGATTTCACCGGGGAGCTGTTTTTT. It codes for CASSPTGQDFTGELFF.

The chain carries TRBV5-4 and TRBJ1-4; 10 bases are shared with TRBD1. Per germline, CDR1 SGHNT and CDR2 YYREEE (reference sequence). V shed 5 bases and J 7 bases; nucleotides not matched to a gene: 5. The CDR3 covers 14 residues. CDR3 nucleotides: TGTGCCAGCAGTAACCGGGACAGGGGTGAAAAACTGTTTTTT. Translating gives CASSNRDRGEKLFF. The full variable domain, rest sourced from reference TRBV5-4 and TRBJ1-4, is ETGVTQSPTHLIKTRGQQVTLRCSSQSGHNTVSWYQQALGQGPQFIFQYYREEENGRGNFPPRFSGLQFPNYSSELNVNALELDDSALYLCASSNRDRGEKLFFGSGTQLSVL.

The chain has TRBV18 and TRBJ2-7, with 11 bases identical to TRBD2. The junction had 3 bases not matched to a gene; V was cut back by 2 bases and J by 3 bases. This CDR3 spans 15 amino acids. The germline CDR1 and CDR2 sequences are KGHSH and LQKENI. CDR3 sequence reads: CASSPFSGGDYEQYF. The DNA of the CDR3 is TGTGCCAGCTCACCATTTAGCGGGGGGGACTACGAGCAGTACTTC.

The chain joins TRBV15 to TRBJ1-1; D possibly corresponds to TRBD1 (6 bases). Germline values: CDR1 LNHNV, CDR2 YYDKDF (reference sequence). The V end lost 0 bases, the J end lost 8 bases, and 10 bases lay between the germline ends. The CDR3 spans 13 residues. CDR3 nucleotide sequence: TGTGCCACCAGCAGAGATAGGACAGCAGAAGCTTTCTTT. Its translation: CATSRDRTAEAFF.

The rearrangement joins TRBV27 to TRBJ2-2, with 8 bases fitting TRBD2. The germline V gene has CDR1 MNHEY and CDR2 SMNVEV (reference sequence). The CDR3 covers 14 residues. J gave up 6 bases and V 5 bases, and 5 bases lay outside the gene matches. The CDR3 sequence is CASSPGGSPGELFF. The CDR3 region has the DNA TGTGCCAGCAGTCCGGGGGGGTCGCCCGGGGAGCTGTTTTTT.

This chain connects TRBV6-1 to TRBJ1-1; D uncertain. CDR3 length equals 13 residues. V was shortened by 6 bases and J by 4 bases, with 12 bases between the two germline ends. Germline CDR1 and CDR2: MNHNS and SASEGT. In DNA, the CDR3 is TGTGCCAGCAGGAGGGAAGGCCCCACTGAAGCTTTCTTT. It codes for CASRREGPTEAFF.

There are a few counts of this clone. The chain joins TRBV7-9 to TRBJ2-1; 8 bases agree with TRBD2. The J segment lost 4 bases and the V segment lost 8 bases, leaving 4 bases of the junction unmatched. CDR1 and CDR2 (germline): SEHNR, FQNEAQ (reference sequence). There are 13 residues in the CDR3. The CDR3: CASVLAGYNEQFF. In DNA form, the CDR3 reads TGTGCCAGCGTCCTAGCGGGTTACAATGAGCAGTTCTTC.

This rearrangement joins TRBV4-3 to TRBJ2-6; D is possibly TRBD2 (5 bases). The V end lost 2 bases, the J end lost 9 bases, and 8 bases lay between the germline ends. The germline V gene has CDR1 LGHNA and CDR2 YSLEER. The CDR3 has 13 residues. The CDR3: CASSQPDYNVLTF. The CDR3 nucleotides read TGCGCCAGCAGCCAACCTGACTACAACGTCCTGACTTTC.

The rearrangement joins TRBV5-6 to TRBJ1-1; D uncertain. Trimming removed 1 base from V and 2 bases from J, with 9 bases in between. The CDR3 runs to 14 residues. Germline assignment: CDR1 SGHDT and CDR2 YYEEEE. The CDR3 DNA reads TGTGCCAGCAGCTTGAATGTCCAAAACACTGAAGCTTTCTTT. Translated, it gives CASSLNVQNTEAFF. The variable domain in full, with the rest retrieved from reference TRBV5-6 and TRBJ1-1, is DAGVTQSPTHLIKTRGQQVTLRCSPKSGHDTVSWYQQALGQGPQFIFQYYEEEERQRGNFPDRFSGHQFPNYSSELNVNALLLGDSALYLCASSLNVQNTEAFFGQGTRLTVV.

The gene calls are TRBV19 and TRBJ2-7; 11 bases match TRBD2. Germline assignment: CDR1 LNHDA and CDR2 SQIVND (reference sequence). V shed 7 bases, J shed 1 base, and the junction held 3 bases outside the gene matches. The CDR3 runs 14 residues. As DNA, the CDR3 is TGTGCCAGTAAACTAGCGGGAGCATCCTACGAGCAGTACTTC. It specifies CASKLAGASYEQYF.

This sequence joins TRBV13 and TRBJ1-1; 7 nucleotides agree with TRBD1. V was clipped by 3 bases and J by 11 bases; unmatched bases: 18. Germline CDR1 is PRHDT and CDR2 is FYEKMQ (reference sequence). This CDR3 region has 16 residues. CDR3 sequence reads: CASSLGRKDRKKGAFF. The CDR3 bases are TGTGCCAGCAGCTTGGGTAGGAAGGACAGGAAAAAGGGGGCTTTCTTT. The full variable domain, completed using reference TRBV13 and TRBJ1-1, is AAGVIQSPRHLIKEKRETATLKCYPIPRHDTVYWYQQGPGQDPQFLISFYEKMQSDKGSIPDRFSAQQFSDYHSELNMSSLELGDSALYFCASSLGRKDRKKGAFFGQGTRLTVV.

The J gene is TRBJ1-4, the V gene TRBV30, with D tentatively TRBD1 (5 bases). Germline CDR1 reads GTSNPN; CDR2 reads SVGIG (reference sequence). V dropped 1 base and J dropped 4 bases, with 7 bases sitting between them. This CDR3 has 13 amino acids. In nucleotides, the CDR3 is TGTGCCTGGAGTGCGGGGGGTAATGAAAAACTGTTTTTT. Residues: CAWSAGGNEKLFF. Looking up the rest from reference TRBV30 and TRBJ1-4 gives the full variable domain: SQTIHQWPATLVQPVGSPLSLECTVEGTSNPNLYWYRQAAGRGLQLLFYSVGIGQISSEVPQNLSASRPQDRQFILSSKKLLLSDSGFYLCAWSAGGNEKLFFGSGTQLSVL.

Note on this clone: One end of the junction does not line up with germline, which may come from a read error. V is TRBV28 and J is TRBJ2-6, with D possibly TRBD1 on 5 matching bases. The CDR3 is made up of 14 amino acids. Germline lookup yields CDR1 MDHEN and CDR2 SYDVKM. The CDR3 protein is CASSFTTGANGLTF. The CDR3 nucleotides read TGTGCCAGCAGTTTTACAACTGGGGCCAACGGCCTGACTTTC.

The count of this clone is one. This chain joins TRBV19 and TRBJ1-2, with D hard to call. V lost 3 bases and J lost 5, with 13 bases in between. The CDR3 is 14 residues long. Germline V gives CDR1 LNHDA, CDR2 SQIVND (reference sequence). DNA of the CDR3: TGTGCCAGTAGTATCGTCCCACAGTCTTATGGCTACACCTTC. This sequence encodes CASSIVPQSYGYTF.

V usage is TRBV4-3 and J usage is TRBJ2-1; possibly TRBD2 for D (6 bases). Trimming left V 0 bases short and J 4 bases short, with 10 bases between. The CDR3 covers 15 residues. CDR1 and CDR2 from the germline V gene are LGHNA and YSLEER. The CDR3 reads CASSQDVADYNEQFF. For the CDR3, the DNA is TGCGCCAGCAGCCAAGACGTAGCGGATTACAATGAGCAGTTCTTC.

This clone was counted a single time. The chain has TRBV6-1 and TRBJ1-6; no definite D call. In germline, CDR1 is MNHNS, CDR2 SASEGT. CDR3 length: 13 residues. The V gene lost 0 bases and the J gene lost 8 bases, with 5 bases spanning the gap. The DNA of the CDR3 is TGTGCCAGCAGTGAAGCCCCAGATTCACCCCTCCACTTT. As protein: CASSEAPDSPLHF.

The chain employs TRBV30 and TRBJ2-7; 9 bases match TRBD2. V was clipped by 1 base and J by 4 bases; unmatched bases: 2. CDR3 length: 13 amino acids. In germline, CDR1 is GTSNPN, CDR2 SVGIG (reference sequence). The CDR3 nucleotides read TGTGCCTGGAGTGGGGCGGGGGGGTACGAGCAGTACTTC. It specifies CAWSGAGGYEQYF.

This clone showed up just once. CDR3 nucleotides: TGCAGCGTTGTTGACAGGGACTCCTCCTACGAGCAGTACTTC. This codes for CSVVDRDSSYEQYF. This rearrangement joins TRBV29-1 to TRBJ2-7, with D maybe TRBD1 (7 bases). The CDR3 runs 14 residues. Germline V lookup: CDR1 SQVTM, CDR2 ANQGSEA. V was clipped by 4 bases and J by 0 bases, with 13 bases between them.

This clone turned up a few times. For the CDR3, the DNA is TGTGCCAGCAGCTCGCGGGACCTTTCACCCCAGTATTTT. Protein product: CASSSRDLSPQYF. The chain links TRBV7-6 to TRBJ2-3; the D gene is possibly TRBD2 (6 bases). The CDR3 is made up of 13 amino acids. Germline CDR1 is SGHVS and CDR2 is FNYEAQ. Trimming removed 4 bases from V and 12 bases from J, with 17 bases in between.

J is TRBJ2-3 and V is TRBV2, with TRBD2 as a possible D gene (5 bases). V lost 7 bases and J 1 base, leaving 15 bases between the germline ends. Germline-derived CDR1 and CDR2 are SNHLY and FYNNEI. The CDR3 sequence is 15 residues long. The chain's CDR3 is CASTSRVGGTDTQYF. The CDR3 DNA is TGTGCCAGCACCTCTAGAGTCGGGGGCACAGATACGCAGTATTTT.

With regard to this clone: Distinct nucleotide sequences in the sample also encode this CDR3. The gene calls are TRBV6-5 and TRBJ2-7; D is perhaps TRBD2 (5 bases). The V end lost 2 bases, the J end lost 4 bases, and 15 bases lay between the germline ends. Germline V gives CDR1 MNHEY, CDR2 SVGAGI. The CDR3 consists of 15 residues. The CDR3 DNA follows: TGTGCCAGCAGTTACGTTGGTGGAGGATTATACGAGCAGTACTTC. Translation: CASSYVGGGLYEQYF.

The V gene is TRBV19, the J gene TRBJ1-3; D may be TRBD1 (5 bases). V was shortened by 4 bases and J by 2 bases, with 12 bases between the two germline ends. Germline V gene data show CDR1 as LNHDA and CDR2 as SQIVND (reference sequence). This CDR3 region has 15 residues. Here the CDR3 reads CASSTGLWTGNTIYF. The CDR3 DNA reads TGTGCCAGTAGTACGGGACTTTGGACTGGAAACACCATATATTTT.